This T cell receptor beta chain is drawn from a study of blood T cell repertoires in COVID-19. About the study: The cDNA or gDNA used as material had been derived from T cells, B-cell-depleted T cells, or PBMCs.

Profiling relied on immunoSEQ multiplex PCR, and the TCRdb table lists in-frame clones only, not all of them. There are over 100,000 clones in the sample; 85% to 90% occur only once, and 1% to 1.4% lies in the top ten. Looked up from germline, CDR1 is SGHTA and CDR2 is FQGTGA. Trimming took 5 bases from V and 4 from J; bases not matched to a gene: 26. The CDR3 is 22 amino acids. This sequence joins TRBV7-3 and TRBJ2-1, with 10 bases aligning to TRBD1. This sequence originates from a human donor in a cohort sampled during active COVID-19. Sequences were obtained from peripheral blood. CDR3 sequence reads: CASSPTNSRTGGELAVYNEQFF. Here the CDR3 DNA reads TGTGCCAGCAGCCCCACTAACAGCCGGACAGGGGGTGAACTAGCGGTTTACAATGAGCAGTTCTTC.